A single sample is the source of the 32 T cell receptor beta chains below, sequenced in a study of T cell responses to AZD1222 COVID-19 vaccine. The protocol was immunoSEQ multiplex PCR, while the TCRdb copy is restricted to in-frame clones and leaves out a portion. The data contain about 180,000 clones, 70% to 90% of them singletons. Sequencing was performed on peripheral blood, taken 28 days after the second dose of the MenACWY control vaccine. Receptors were obtained from an adult who received the MenACWY meningococcal vaccine as a control.

This clone was observed a handful of times. The chain links TRBV19 to TRBJ2-4; tentative D call: TRBD2 (5 bases). Trimming cost V 7 bases and J 7 bases, with 17 bases left between them. CDR1 LNHDA and CDR2 SQIVND come from the germline V gene (reference sequence). This CDR3 is 14 amino acids long. CDR3 region: CASNTPGERNIQYF. CDR3 coding DNA: TGTGCCAGTAACACACCTGGGGAGAGGAACATTCAGTACTTC. Combining the CDR3 with reference TRBV19 and TRBJ2-4 gives the whole variable domain DGGITQSPKYLFRKEGQNVTLSCEQNLNHDAMYWYRQDPGQGLRLIYYSQIVNDFQKGDIAEGYSVSREKKESFPLTVTSAQKNPTAFYLCASNTPGERNIQYFGAGTRLSVL.

This sequence joins TRBV3-1 (or the pseudogene TRBV3-2) and TRBJ1-5, with D uncertain. The CDR3 spans 14 residues. Trimming took 2 bases from V and 2 from J, leaving 7 bases between them. The germline gives CDR1 LGHDT, CDR2 YNNKEL (reference sequence). The CDR3 DNA follows: TGTGCCAGCAGCCAATTTGGTGGCAATCAGCCCCAGCATTTT. It yields the protein CASSQFGGNQPQHF.

The chain couples TRBV28 to TRBJ1-3; possibly TRBD1 for D (6 bases). This CDR3 contains 15 residues. V lost 6 bases to trimming and J lost 2 bases, with 14 bases between them. Germline CDR1 and CDR2: MDHEN and SYDVKM. The CDR3, as DNA: TGTGCCAGCAGCCTCAGGGGAAATACTGGAAACACCATATATTTT. Translation gives CASSLRGNTGNTIYF. Using reference TRBV28 and TRBJ1-3 for the parts outside the CDR3, the full variable domain is DVKVTQSSRYLVKRTGEKVFLECVQDMDHENMFWYRQDPGLGLRLIYFSYDVKMKEKGDIPEGYSVSREKKERFSLILESASTNQTSMYLCASSLRGNTGNTIYFGEGSWLTVV.

There are a few counts of this clone. The chain is built from TRBV28 and TRBJ1-4; 7 bases map to TRBD1. Trimming cost V 2 bases and J 7 bases; bases outside gene matches: 7. The CDR3 consists of 15 residues. Germline lookup yields CDR1 MDHEN and CDR2 SYDVKM. CDR3 in amino acids: CASSLPQGFGEKLFF. The CDR3 DNA is TGTGCCAGCAGTTTACCACAGGGGTTTGGTGAAAAACTGTTTTTT.

The chain uses TRBV29-1 and TRBJ1-2; D call uncertain. Germline-derived CDR1 and CDR2 are SQVTM and ANQGSEA. V gave up 0 bases and J gave up 1 base, with 18 bases separating them. The CDR3 is made up of 17 amino acids. The CDR3 region is CSVEEEGTETINYGYTF. Here the CDR3 DNA reads TGCAGCGTTGAAGAAGAGGGTACAGAGACAATTAACTATGGCTACACCTTC.

This chain connects TRBV5-1 to TRBJ2-1, with D perhaps matching TRBD2 (5 bases). CDR1 and CDR2 (germline): SGHRS, YFSETQ. V was pared by 0 bases and J by 9 bases, with 16 bases between. The CDR3 spans 15 residues. In DNA form, the CDR3 reads TGCGCCAGCAGCTTGGGCGGCTCCAAGGCGGGTGAGCAGTTCTTC. It encodes CASSLGGSKAGEQFF.

The rearrangement links TRBV29-1 to TRBJ1-1; D ambiguous. CDR1 is SQVTM, CDR2 ANQGSEA, per germline. Trimming cost V 6 bases and J 3 bases, with 11 bases left between them. The CDR3 loop spans 12 amino acids. CDR3 in amino acids: CSVEMGDTEAFF. The CDR3 region has the DNA TGCAGCGTAGAGATGGGTGACACTGAAGCTTTCTTT.

The chain combines TRBV5-4 with TRBJ2-5, with TRBD2 identical over 12 bases. This CDR3 region has 17 residues. Germline CDR1 reads SGHNT; CDR2 reads YYREEE (reference sequence). J lost 7 bases, V lost 3 bases, and 13 bases had no gene match. The CDR3 protein is CASSSSGLAGSKVTQYF. CDR3 sequence (DNA): TGTGCCAGCAGCTCGTCGGGACTAGCGGGTTCCAAGGTGACCCAGTACTTC. Drawing the rest from reference TRBV5-4 and TRBJ2-5, the complete variable domain is ETGVTQSPTHLIKTRGQQVTLRCSSQSGHNTVSWYQQALGQGPQFIFQYYREEENGRGNFPPRFSGLQFPNYSSELNVNALELDDSALYLCASSSSGLAGSKVTQYFGPGTRLLVL.

This clone occurred once. This sample also contains other DNA sequences that code for the same CDR3. The V gene is TRBV28, the J gene TRBJ1-2, with D unclear. Germline assignment: CDR1 MDHEN and CDR2 SYDVKM. The CDR3 has 12 amino acids. The ends were cut back, 3 bases at V and 3 bases at J, with 5 bases in the middle. CDR3 coding DNA: TGTGCCAGCAGTTTGGGAGACTATGGCTACACCTTC. Its protein product is CASSLGDYGYTF.

V usage is TRBV6-5 and J usage is TRBJ2-2; D might be TRBD2 (5 bases). The germline V and J ends were trimmed by 4 bases and 3 bases, with 12 bases remaining between them. Germline values: CDR1 MNHEY, CDR2 SVGAGI. This CDR3 is built from 15 residues. The CDR3 protein is CASSWASPYTGELFF. Written as DNA, the CDR3 is TGTGCCAGCAGTTGGGCTAGCCCCTACACCGGGGAGCTGTTTTTT.

The chain carries TRBV6-5 and TRBJ1-3; D is possibly TRBD1 (5 bases). Trimming cost V 2 bases and J 4 bases, with 15 bases left between them. Germline V gives CDR1 MNHEY, CDR2 SVGAGI. The CDR3 extends over 16 amino acids. CDR3 sequence (DNA): TGTGCCAGCAGTTACGGACCAGGGACGGACGGAAACACCATATATTTT. Protein sequence: CASSYGPGTDGNTIYF.

This clone was counted only a few times. The rearrangement uses TRBV7-2 and TRBJ1-1; no clear D gene. Between the trimmed V and J ends, which lost 2 bases and 1 base, there was a span of 14 bases. CDR1 is SGHTA and CDR2 is FQGNSA in the germline V gene. The CDR3 extends over 16 amino acids. The CDR3 region is CASSLLAGNTNTEAFF. Written as DNA, the CDR3 is TGTGCCAGCAGCTTATTGGCGGGGAATACGAACACTGAAGCTTTCTTT. Drawing the rest from reference TRBV7-2 and TRBJ1-1, the complete variable domain is GAGVSQSPSNKVTEKGKDVELRCDPISGHTALYWYRQSLGQGLEFLIYFQGNSAPDKSGLPSDRFSAERTGGSVSTLTIQRTQQEDSAVYLCASSLLAGNTNTEAFFGQGTRLTVV.

The chain couples TRBV27 to TRBJ2-7; TRBD1 is a possible D gene (5 bases). The germline V and J ends were trimmed by 3 bases and 4 bases, with 22 bases remaining between them. CDR3 size: 17 residues. Per germline, CDR1 MNHEY and CDR2 SMNVEV (reference sequence). CDR3 region: CASSFVFRTTNSYEQYF. CDR3 sequence (DNA): TGTGCCAGCAGTTTTGTGTTCCGGACAACCAACTCATACGAGCAGTACTTC.

In DNA, the CDR3 is TGTGCCAGTAGTACCAGCCGGGGCACTGAAGCTTTCTTT. This encodes CASSTSRGTEAFF. The rearrangement joins TRBV19 to TRBJ1-1; D not resolved. The CDR3 extends over 13 amino acids. V lost 4 bases and J 4 bases, leaving 10 bases between the germline ends. Germline V gives CDR1 LNHDA, CDR2 SQIVND (reference sequence).

The V call is TRBV3-1 (or the pseudogene TRBV3-2), the J call TRBJ1-6; D gene unclear. From germline, CDR1 is LGHDT and CDR2 YNNKEL (reference sequence). The V and J ends lost 0 bases and 7 bases respectively, with 4 bases between them. This CDR3 is built from 13 residues. The CDR3 coding sequence is TGTGCCAGCAGCCAAGAAGGGAATTCACCCCTCCACTTT. Its protein product is CASSQEGNSPLHF.

V gene TRBV7-2 combines with J gene TRBJ1-5; no firm D call. With 1 base removed from V and 6 bases from J, the gap between germline ends came to 7 bases. Germline V lookup: CDR1 SGHTA, CDR2 FQGNSA. CDR3 length equals 13 residues. CDR3 DNA: TGTGCCAGCAGCTTAGAAGTTAGTCAGCCCCAGCATTTT. Amino acid sequence: CASSLEVSQPQHF.

This chain connects TRBV4-1 to TRBJ2-3; D may be TRBD2 (5 bases). This CDR3 is 14 amino acids long. Deletions cut 7 bases from V and 2 bases from J, with 13 bases between. Germline CDR1 reads MGHRA; CDR2 reads YSYEKL. The DNA for the CDR3 is TGCGCCAGCACCTCGGACTGGACCACAGATACGCAGTATTTT. Protein: CASTSDWTTDTQYF.

This clone was picked up one time. The CDR3 nucleotides are TGTGCCACCTCGACCACTAGCTCCTACGAGCAGTACTTC. Translation: CATSTTSSYEQYF. This sequence joins TRBV27 and TRBJ2-7; D might be TRBD2 (5 bases). Between the trimmed V and J ends, which lost 10 bases and 0 bases, there was a span of 13 bases. In germline, CDR1 is MNHEY, CDR2 SMNVEV (reference sequence). CDR3 length: 13 amino acids.

V usage is TRBV30 and J usage is TRBJ1-1; D ambiguous. The CDR3 length is 13 residues. CDR1 and CDR2 (germline): GTSNPN, SVGIG (reference sequence). V lost 5 bases, J lost 1 base, and 11 bases lay in between. The CDR3: CAWGGSSNTEAFF. The CDR3 bases are TGTGCCTGGGGAGGATCGTCGAACACTGAAGCTTTCTTT.

V gene TRBV5-5 combines with J gene TRBJ1-1; no firm D call. Germline V gene sequence: CDR1 SGHKS, CDR2 YYEKEE (reference sequence). Trimming left V 0 bases short and J 5 bases short, with 8 bases between. The CDR3 has 13 residues. Written as DNA, the CDR3 is TGTGCCAGCAGCTTGGGGTTGGGGACTGAAGCTTTCTTT. Translating it yields CASSLGLGTEAFF.

CDR3 region: CASSGTSGYNEQFF. CDR3 DNA: TGCGCCAGTTCCGGGACTAGCGGTTACAATGAGCAGTTCTTC. The chain has TRBV10-2 and TRBJ2-1; 11 bases map to TRBD2. This CDR3 region has 14 residues. Germline assignment: CDR1 WSHSY and CDR2 SAAADI. After removal of 9 bases from V and 4 bases from J, the junction contained 5 bases not matched to a gene.

For the CDR3, the DNA is TGTGCCAGCAGTTTGGGACCCAGCTCCTACGAGCAGTACTTC. Protein product: CASSLGPSSYEQYF. The genes are TRBV3-1 (or the pseudogene TRBV3-2) and TRBJ2-7; either TRBD1 or TRBD2 may fit D (5 bases each). Germline V gene data show CDR1 as LGHDT and CDR2 as YNNKEL (reference sequence). V was trimmed by 6 bases and J by 0 bases, leaving 12 bases between them. The CDR3 runs 14 residues.

This chain connects TRBV9 to TRBJ2-2; D possibly corresponds to TRBD2 (5 bases). The CDR3 is 17 residues long. Germline CDR1 is SGDLS and CDR2 is YYNGEE. The V and J ends lost 2 bases and 7 bases respectively, with 21 bases between them. The CDR3 here is CASSVLFQRASGGELFF. CDR3 coding DNA: TGTGCCAGCAGCGTTTTATTTCAAAGGGCCAGCGGCGGGGAGCTGTTTTTT.

The CDR3 nucleotides read TGTGCCAGCAGCTTGGGTTCTAGCTCCTACGAGCAGTACTTC. Amino acids: CASSLGSSSYEQYF. The chain has TRBV5-4 and TRBJ2-7; D is undetermined. The CDR3 loop spans 14 amino acids. Per the germline V gene, CDR1 is SGHNT and CDR2 is YYREEE (reference sequence). Trimming shortened V by 0 bases and J by 0 bases, and 7 bases separated the two germline ends.

This sequence joins TRBV6-1 and TRBJ1-2; a possible D gene is TRBD1 (5 bases). V lost 2 bases and J 8 bases, leaving 12 bases between the germline ends. CDR1 MNHNS and CDR2 SASEGT come from the germline V gene. There are 13 residues in the CDR3. CDR3 amino acids: CASSEHRGDGYTF. The CDR3 DNA sequence: TGTGCCAGCAGTGAACATCGGGGGGACGGCTACACCTTC.

This clone was detected once. This rearrangement joins TRBV14 to TRBJ2-1; D could derive from TRBD1 or TRBD2 (5 bases each). The CDR3 consists of 19 residues. Germline V gives CDR1 SGHDN, CDR2 FVKESK. Trimming took off 1 base at V and 7 bases at J, with 26 bases between the two ends. The CDR3 DNA sequence: TGTGCCAGCAGCCAAGCCCAACGGGGCGGAACTTTGGGGTGGAATGAGCAGTTCTTC. Translated: CASSQAQRGGTLGWNEQFF.

The chain links TRBV10-3 to TRBJ1-6; possible D gene TRBD1, 6 bases. The length of the CDR3 is 13 residues. From germline, CDR1 is ENHRY and CDR2 SYGVKD. V lost 7 bases and J lost 8, with 12 bases in between. DNA of the CDR3: TGTGCCATCACAGGGGATCTCGATTCACCCCTCCACTTT. Protein product: CAITGDLDSPLHF.

The CDR3 here is CASSQGRAKNTEAFF. DNA of the CDR3: TGCGCCAGCAGCCAAGGAAGGGCTAAGAACACTGAAGCTTTCTTT. The rearrangement uses TRBV4-3 and TRBJ1-1; no clear D. V lost 1 base and J lost 1, with 10 bases in between. Germline V gene data show CDR1 as LGHNA and CDR2 as YSLEER. The CDR3 sequence is 15 residues long.

The chain employs TRBV4-3 and TRBJ2-3, with a weak D call TRBD2 (7 bases). The germline V and J ends were trimmed by 1 base and 5 bases, with 13 bases remaining between them. The CDR3 consists of 15 residues. Germline V gene sequence: CDR1 LGHNA, CDR2 YSLEER. As DNA, the CDR3 is TGCGCCAGCAGCCAAGCGGCGCGGGGGCGAGATACGCAGTATTTT. Protein sequence: CASSQAARGRDTQYF.

V gene TRBV30 combines with J gene TRBJ2-1; unclear D gene. Trimming shortened V by 0 bases and J by 6 bases, and 6 bases separated the two germline ends. CDR3 length: 12 residues. CDR1 and CDR2 from the germline V gene are GTSNPN and SVGIG (reference sequence). CDR3 residues: CAWSVLSNEQFF. The CDR3 DNA reads TGTGCCTGGAGTGTACTAAGCAATGAGCAGTTCTTC.

The gene calls are TRBV5-4 and TRBJ1-5; no firm D call. Trimming took 2 bases from V and 6 from J, leaving 9 bases between them. From germline, CDR1 is SGHNT and CDR2 YYREEE (reference sequence). The CDR3 extends over 13 amino acids. The DNA for the CDR3 is TGTGCCAGCAGCTTTTATGGCAGTCAGCCCCAGCATTTT. It codes for CASSFYGSQPQHF. Full variable domain (rest looked up from reference TRBV5-4 and TRBJ1-5): ETGVTQSPTHLIKTRGQQVTLRCSSQSGHNTVSWYQQALGQGPQFIFQYYREEENGRGNFPPRFSGLQFPNYSSELNVNALELDDSALYLCASSFYGSQPQHFGDGTRLSIL.

The chain couples TRBV19 to TRBJ2-2, with a possible D match to TRBD2 (5 bases). Trimming took 8 bases from V and 5 from J, leaving 15 bases between them. The CDR3 has 14 residues. Looked up from germline, CDR1 is LNHDA and CDR2 is SQIVND (reference sequence). The CDR3 reads CASVLGDDTGELFF. As DNA, the CDR3 is TGTGCCAGTGTCCTGGGAGACGATACCGGGGAGCTGTTTTTT.